This T cell receptor beta chain derives from a study of control samples from healthy donors and cancer patients. CDR3 size: 13 residues. V lost 10 bases and J 0 bases, leaving 13 bases between the germline ends. Germline CDR1 reads SEHNR; CDR2 reads FQNEAQ (reference sequence). Measured with immunoSEQ multiplex PCR; TCRdb has only the in-frame clones, and not every one. Among tens of thousands of clones, roughly nine tenths were seen once, and the ten largest hold roughly 1.6%. Sequenced input: PBMCs. The rearrangement links TRBV7-9 to TRBJ2-7; D not resolved. The clonotype was recovered from a man aged 40-55 years with colorectal cancer. The chain's CDR3 is CATRGARSYEQYF. In nucleotides, the CDR3 is TGTGCCACCCGAGGCGCCCGCTCCTACGAGCAGTACTTC.